These T cell receptor beta chains were read from a single sample in a study of cytomegalovirus exposure and HLA in healthy donors. Assay used: immunoSEQ multiplex PCR; TCRdb lists only in-frame clones, some missing. The profile shows 95,000 or so clones, about four fifths of them singletons. The sequenced sample was PBMCs. All receptors derive from a woman aged 40 to 49 in good health and CMV-seronegative. CDR3s include the opening cysteine and the closing phenylalanine or tryptophan. The D gene is left open where the match is weak. Clone size is not always given. Where it is, it says once, few, many or a class for expanded clones.

D | length | size | J | V | CDR3 | DNA
NA | 9 | NA | TRBJ1-2 | TRBV11-3 | CATSSGVTF | TGTGCCACATCCTCGGGTGTCACCTTC
TRBD1 | 16 | NA | TRBJ1-5 | TRBV5-4 | CASSFTGTGYHQPQHF | TGTGCCAGCAGCTTTACCGGGACAGGGTACCATCAGCCCCAGCATTTT
NA | 11 | NA | TRBJ1-6 | TRBV10-1 | CASRAGAPLHF | TGCGCCAGCAGGGCGGGAGCACCCCTCCACTTT
TRBD1 | 17 | NA | TRBJ1-5 | TRBV4-1 | CASSQAGTGNSNQPQHF | TGCGCCAGCAGCCAAGCCGGGACAGGGAATAGCAATCAGCCCCAGCATTTT
TRBD2 | 17 | NA | TRBJ2-5 | TRBV10-3 | CAISEGTSGGAGETQYF | TGTGCCATCAGTGAAGGGACTAGCGGGGGGGCGGGAGAGACCCAGTACTTC
NA | 16 | NA | TRBJ2-7 | TRBV6-1 | CASSEAGDTAPYEQYF | TGTGCCAGCAGTGAAGCAGGCGACACTGCCCCCTACGAGCAGTACTTC
NA | 13 | NA | TRBJ2-7 | TRBV5-6 | CASSLTVSYEQYF | TGTGCCAGCAGCCTGACAGTATCCTACGAGCAGTACTTC
NA | 14 | NA | TRBJ2-3 | TRBV28 | CASSFLYGADTQYF | TGTGCCAGCAGTTTCCTTTACGGGGCAGATACGCAGTATTTT
NA | 13 | NA | TRBJ2-5 | TRBV5-1 | CASSFLQQETQYF | TGCGCCAGCAGCTTTCTACAGCAAGAGACCCAGTACTTC
TRBD2 | 15 | NA | TRBJ2-1 | TRBV4-3 | CASSQSPSGEPEQFF | TGCGCCAGCAGCCAAAGTCCGAGCGGGGAACCTGAGCAGTTCTTC
TRBD1 | 15 | NA | TRBJ2-1 | TRBV5-1 | CASSLVGTANNEQFF | TGCGCCAGCAGCTTGGTGGGGACAGCAAACAATGAGCAGTTCTTC
TRBD1 | 15 | once | TRBJ1-3 | TRBV6-1 | CASTVGTVGGNTIYF | TGTGCCAGCACGGTAGGGACAGTGGGAGGAAACACCATATATTTT
TRBD1 | 14 | NA | TRBJ1-1 | TRBV30 | CAWSIYGQGTEAFF | TGTGCCTGGAGTATATACGGACAGGGCACTGAAGCTTTCTTT
NA | 13 | NA | TRBJ2-1 | TRBV7-9 | CASSLASYNEQFF | TGTGCCAGCAGCTTAGCCTCGTACAATGAGCAGTTCTTC
NA | 15 | few | TRBJ2-4 | TRBV4-1 | CASSLIALAKNIQYF | TGCGCCAGCAGCCTAATAGCGCTAGCCAAAAACATTCAGTACTTC
TRBD1 | 17 | NA | TRBJ2-1 | TRBV25-1 | CASSGTGLTKGYNEQFF | TGTGCCAGCAGTGGGACAGGTCTTACCAAGGGCTACAATGAGCAGTTCTTC
NA | 16 | NA | TRBJ2-5 | TRBV18 | CASLASRGSGRETQYF | TGTGCCAGCCTAGCGTCTCGTGGTAGCGGACGAGAGACCCAGTACTTC
NA | 15 | NA | TRBJ1-1 | TRBV10-3 | CAISDRGSVRTEAFF | TGTGCCATCAGTGACAGGGGAAGTGTTAGGACTGAAGCTTTCTTT
TRBD1 | 14 | NA | TRBJ1-5 | TRBV18 | CASSTGVGSQPQHF | TGTGCCAGCTCAACAGGGGTCGGGTCTCAGCCCCAGCATTTT
NA | 12 | NA | TRBJ2-7 | TRBV7-9 | CSSSLERGEQYF | TGTTCCAGCAGCTTAGAACGGGGTGAGCAGTACTTC
NA | 13 | NA | TRBJ1-2 | TRBV18 | CASSLKQDNGYTF | TGTGCCAGCTCACTTAAACAGGATAACGGCTACACCTTC
TRBD1 | 14 | NA | TRBJ1-1 | TRBV11-2 | CASSRDRVDTEAFF | TGTGCCAGCAGCAGAGACAGGGTCGACACTGAAGCTTTCTTT
TRBD2 | 16 | NA | TRBJ2-3 | TRBV5-1 | CASSLLAGVRTDTQYF | TGCGCCAGCAGCTTGTTAGCGGGGGTGCGCACAGATACGCAGTATTTT
NA | 15 | once | TRBJ2-7 | TRBV6-6 | CASSYSTSRSYEQYF | TGTGCCAGCAGTTACTCGACTAGTAGGTCCTACGAGCAGTACTTC
TRBD1 | 16 | NA | TRBJ2-1 | TRBV4-3 | CASSQDQDRGYNEQFF | TGCGCCAGCAGCCAAGACCAGGACAGGGGCTACAATGAGCAGTTCTTC
TRBD1 | 20 | NA | TRBJ1-5 | TRBV5-1 | CASSVAPAGQHSYSNQPQHF | TGCGCCAGCAGCGTAGCCCCCGCGGGACAGCACTCTTATAGCAATCAGCCCCAGCATTTT
NA | 15 | NA | TRBJ1-1 | TRBV4-1 | CASSQDRGMNTEAFF | TGCGCCAGCAGCCAAGATCGAGGAATGAACACTGAAGCTTTCTTT
TRBD1 | 12 | NA | TRBJ2-1 | TRBV6-6 | CASSPGGREQFF | TGTGCCAGCAGTCCAGGGGGCCGTGAGCAGTTCTTC
TRBD2 | 16 | NA | TRBJ2-7 | TRBV27 | CASSSRLAPFSYEQYF | TGTGCCAGCAGTTCCCGACTAGCTCCCTTCTCCTACGAGCAGTACTTC
NA | 15 | NA | TRBJ2-5 | TRBV7-9 | CASSFSIGGRETQYF | TGTGCCAGCAGCTTTAGTATAGGGGGAAGAGAGACCCAGTACTTC
NA | 14 | NA | TRBJ1-1 | TRBV4-1 | CASSQEVRATEAFF | TGCGCCAGCAGCCAAGAAGTCAGGGCGACTGAAGCTTTCTTT
NA | 14 | once | TRBJ1-2 | TRBV5-5 | CASSLSQGGNGYTF | TGTGCCAGCAGCTTGAGCCAGGGAGGGAATGGCTACACCTTC
TRBD2 | 14 | NA | TRBJ2-5 | TRBV30 | CAWRSSGGQETQYF | TGTGCCTGGAGGTCTAGCGGGGGGCAAGAGACCCAGTACTTC
TRBD1 | 16 | NA | TRBJ2-2 | TRBV9 | CASSAPGQGVFGELFF | TGTGCCAGCAGCGCTCCGGGACAGGGGGTTTTCGGGGAGCTGTTTTTT
NA | 14 | NA | TRBJ2-7 | TRBV10-2 | CASKDLRSSYEQYF | TGCGCCAGCAAGGACTTAAGGAGCTCCTACGAGCAGTACTTC
TRBD2 | 15 | NA | TRBJ2-3 | TRBV28 | CASRETSANTDTQYF | TGTGCCAGCAGAGAGACTAGCGCGAACACAGATACGCAGTATTTT
NA | 11 | NA | TRBJ2-5 | TRBV19 | CASTNQETQYF | TGTGCCAGTACCAACCAAGAGACCCAGTACTTC
NA | 16 | NA | TRBJ1-2 | TRBV30 | CAWTYPLRGTNYGYTF | TGTGCCTGGACGTACCCCCTCCGAGGGACTAACTATGGCTACACCTTC
NA | 15 | NA | TRBJ1-6 | TRBV10-1 | CATPTTDRKHSPLHF | TGCGCCACCCCTACCACAGACAGGAAGCATTCACCCCTCCACTTT